Each of the 9 T cell receptor beta chains below was sequenced from the same sample in a study of CD8+CD57+ T cells in acquired aplastic anemia. Investigators profiled TCR beta VDJ and CDR3 from genomic DNA template. TCRdb used MiXCR to reprocess the reads, holding one entry per CDR3 protein. This table holds 120,000 or so distinct CDR3 sequences, about 40% found once. Whoever was chosen for sequencing had shown CD8+CD57+ cell expansion by flow cytometry. The material sequenced was sorted CD4+, CD8+, or CD8+CD57+ T cells (not recorded which) from PBMCs. Receptors were obtained from a human donor with aplastic anemia.

Turning to this clonotype: Possible read error: a much larger clone is one base away. This CDR3 fails to terminate in the conserved phenylalanine or tryptophan, so it likely reflects a read error. This sequence joins TRBV5-1 and TRBJ1-1; 8 bases align to TRBD1. V lost 4 bases to trimming and J lost 4 bases; unmatched junction nucleotides: 3. The CDR3 is 13 residues long. CDR1 and CDR2 (germline): SGHRS, YFSETQ. The CDR3 DNA follows: TGCGCCAGCAGCCCGGACAGGGCCACTGAAGCTTTCTCT. This sequence encodes CASSPDRATEAFS.

J is TRBJ2-3 and V is TRBV2, with 7 bases matching TRBD2. From germline, CDR1 is SNHLY and CDR2 FYNNEI. The CDR3 sequence is 14 residues long. V lost 6 bases to trimming and J lost 1 base; unmatched junction nucleotides: 4. The CDR3 spells CASRLGGGTDTQYF. CDR3 DNA sequence: TGTGCCAGCAGGCTGGGGGGGGGCACAGATACGCAGTATTTT.

This clonotype showed up just a few times. The chain combines TRBV14 with TRBJ1-2, with 11 bases matching TRBD1. The CDR3 has 15 residues. Unmatched junction bases numbered 7, after V lost 4 bases and J lost 6 bases. From germline, CDR1 is SGHDN and CDR2 FVKESK. The DNA for the CDR3 is TGTGCCAGCAGCCTGGGACAGGGGGGGATGGATGGCTACACCTTC. Translated, it gives CASSLGQGGMDGYTF.

This clonotype was seen ten or more times. V gene TRBV2 combines with J gene TRBJ1-1; 7 nucleotides agree with TRBD1. The germline CDR1 and CDR2 sequences are SNHLY and FYNNEI. Losses at the gene ends were 5 bases for V and 11 bases for J; bases not matched to a gene: 17. CDR3 size: 15 residues. CDR3 sequence reads: CASSPSTGTALGAFF. In nucleotides, the CDR3 is TGTGCCAGCAGTCCTAGTACCGGGACAGCCTTGGGCGCTTTCTTT.

The chain couples TRBV2 to TRBJ2-7; D not certain. V shed 6 bases and J shed 2 bases, with 11 bases lying between them. Germline V gives CDR1 SNHLY, CDR2 FYNNEI. The CDR3 consists of 13 residues. The CDR3 protein is CASSVVGTYEQYF. CDR3 sequence (DNA): TGTGCCAGCAGCGTAGTGGGGACCTACGAGCAGTACTTC.

For this clonotype: The CDR3 ends on some other residue instead of the conserved phenylalanine or tryptophan, so this is likely a read error. The rearrangement uses TRBV18 and TRBJ2-7, with D unclear. CDR1 is KGHSH, CDR2 LQKENI, per germline. V lost 3 bases to trimming and J lost 2 bases, with 14 bases between them. The CDR3 has 15 amino acids. In DNA, the CDR3 is TGTGCCAGCTCACCTCGGTCAACGAGCACCTACGAGCAGTACCTC. This codes for CASSPRSTSTYEQYL.

Only one count was recorded for this clonotype. V is TRBV11-1 and J is TRBJ2-6; 11 nucleotides agree with TRBD2. Germline CDR1 and CDR2: SGHAT and FQDESV (reference sequence). V shed 10 bases, J shed 0 bases, and the junction held 14 bases outside the gene matches. The CDR3 is 19 amino acids. CDR3 sequence: CATVTDRLAGNSGANVLTF. The CDR3 nucleotides are TGTGCCACAGTGACCGACAGACTAGCGGGGAACTCTGGGGCCAACGTCCTGACTTTC.

In its sample, this clonotype was seen a few times. V is TRBV24-1 and J is TRBJ2-3; a possible D gene is TRBD2 (5 bases). V was cut by 11 bases and J by 4 bases, with 15 bases left in between. This CDR3 comprises 13 residues. Germline CDR1 and CDR2: KGHDR and SFDVKD. The CDR3 nucleotides are TGTGCCAGCAGAGAGGGCATGGCAGATACGCAGTATTTT. It is translated as CASREGMADTQYF.

This clonotype showed up many times. This chain uses TRBV29-1 with TRBJ2-2; D is ambiguous. The germline V gene has CDR1 SQVTM and CDR2 ANQGSEA. V was cut by 4 bases and J by 8 bases, with 5 bases left in between. The CDR3 length is 10 residues. The CDR3 is CSVGAGELFF. DNA for the CDR3: TGCAGCGTTGGGGCGGGGGAGCTGTTTTTT.